This TCR beta chain was observed in a study of OX40 agonist ivuxolimab in advanced cancers. Sequencing used immunoSEQ multiplex PCR; TCRdb keeps in-frame clones, though not all of them. Counted here are some 60,000 clones, about 90% occurring once; the ten biggest clones make up around 1.8%. The trim removed 4 bases at V and 5 bases at J, leaving 3 bases unmatched. There are 15 residues in the CDR3. Looked up from germline, CDR1 is SGHRS and CDR2 is YFSETQ. The receptor was derived from an adult with an advanced solid tumor such as melanoma, head and neck, liver or kidney cancer. The sequencing used CD4+ or CD8+ T cells sorted from blood, collected in a trial of the OX40 agonist ivuxolimab. The chain links TRBV5-1 to TRBJ2-2; TRBD2 matches 12 bases. The CDR3 sequence is CASSAGLAGTGELFF. CDR3 DNA sequence: TGCGCCAGCAGCGCCGGACTAGCGGGGACCGGGGAGCTGTTTTTT.